The next 19 T cell receptor beta chains were all read from a single sample in a study of CD4+ T cells in melanoma. Some clones are missing from TCRdb's copy, which holds only in-frame ones; the method was immunoSEQ multiplex PCR. The data contain fewer than 150,000 clones, 85% to 95% of them seen just once; the ten biggest clones take up about 1.5%. The receptors derive from a human donor with melanoma.

The rearrangement joins TRBV18 to TRBJ2-4; 8 nucleotides agree with TRBD1. In germline, CDR1 is KGHSH, CDR2 LQKENI. Trimming took 3 bases from V and 1 from J; bases not matched to a gene: 8. The CDR3 is 17 residues long. The CDR3 coding sequence is TGTGCCAGCTCACCTTACAACCAGGGGGCGGCCAAAAACATTCAGTACTTC. Translation: CASSPYNQGAAKNIQYF.

This sequence joins TRBV10-3 and TRBJ2-1; 8 bases map to TRBD1. This CDR3 has 13 residues. The V segment lost 6 bases and the J segment 7 bases; nucleotides outside the gene matches: 5. Germline V gives CDR1 ENHRY, CDR2 SYGVKD. The CDR3 nucleotides are TGTGCCATCAGCTTTAGGACAGGGAATGAGCAGTTCTTC. Protein product: CAISFRTGNEQFF.

V is TRBV9 and J is TRBJ2-3; D remains ambiguous. V gave up 2 bases and J gave up 0 bases, with 1 base separating them. CDR1 is SGDLS and CDR2 is YYNGEE in the germline V gene. This CDR3 region has 12 residues. The CDR3 spells CASSVSTDTQYF. The DNA of the CDR3 is TGTGCCAGCAGCGTTAGCACAGATACGCAGTATTTT. The complete variable domain, with remaining parts taken from reference TRBV9 and TRBJ2-3, reads DSGVTQTPKHLITATGQRVTLRCSPRSGDLSVYWYQQSLDQGLQFLIQYYNGEERAKGNILERFSAQQFPDLHSELNLSSLELGDSALYFCASSVSTDTQYFGPGTRLTVL.

The rearrangement joins TRBV11-3 to TRBJ2-5, with a possible D match to TRBD2 (5 bases). This CDR3 is built from 13 residues. The V gene's germline CDR1 is SGHNT and CDR2 YENEEA. The V end was cut by 3 bases, the J end by 0 bases, with 5 bases between. The CDR3 here is CASSFGNQETQYF. CDR3 in DNA: TGTGCCAGCAGCTTCGGGAACCAAGAGACCCAGTACTTC. Full variable domain (rest looked up from reference TRBV11-3 and TRBJ2-5): EAGVVQSPRYKIIEKKQPVAFWCNPISGHNTLYWYLQNLGQGPELLIRYENEEAVDDSQLPKDRFSAERLKGVDSTLKIQPAELGDSAVYLCASSFGNQETQYFGPGTRLLVL.

The chain recombines TRBV4-2 with TRBJ1-6; D is ambiguous. V lost 5 bases, J lost 7 bases, and 9 bases lay in between. CDR3 length equals 13 residues. In germline, CDR1 is LGHNA, CDR2 YNFKEQ. CDR3 nucleotides: TGTGCCAGCAGCGTAACCCGGAATTCACCCCTCCACTTT. It specifies CASSVTRNSPLHF.

This chain connects TRBV19 to TRBJ1-2; D ambiguous. Trimming cost V 7 bases and J 2 bases, with 11 bases left between them. The CDR3 covers 13 residues. CDR1 and CDR2 (germline): LNHDA, SQIVND (reference sequence). CDR3 coding DNA: TGTGCCAGTACATTATCCGGGAACTATGGCTACACCTTC. It translates to CASTLSGNYGYTF.

The CDR3 spells CASSGTGTGLEQYF. Written as DNA, the CDR3 is TGTGCCAGCAGTGGAACCGGGACAGGTCTCGAGCAGTACTTC. The chain links TRBV2 to TRBJ2-7; 8 bases map to TRBD1. The CDR3 spans 14 residues. Germline CDR1 SNHLY, CDR2 FYNNEI. V trimming: 4 bases; J trimming: 6 bases; junction bases outside the gene matches: 8. The full variable domain, with the rest looked up from reference TRBV2 and TRBJ2-7, is EPEVTQTPSHQVTQMGQEVILRCVPISNHLYFYWYRQILGQKVEFLVSFYNNEISEKSEIFDDQFSVERPDGSNFTLKIRSTKLEDSAMYFCASSGTGTGLEQYFGPGTRLTVT.

The chain links TRBV5-4 to TRBJ2-4, with TRBD1 matching 10 bases. CDR1 is SGHNT, CDR2 YYREEE, per germline (reference sequence). The CDR3 length is 19 residues. The trim removed 0 bases at V and 1 base at J, leaving 10 bases unmatched. As DNA, the CDR3 is TGTGCCAGCAGCTTGGGTGACAGGGGGCTTGAAGAGGCCAAAAACATTCAGTACTTC. Translated, it gives CASSLGDRGLEEAKNIQYF.

This chain uses TRBV7-9 with TRBJ2-2; D perhaps matches TRBD1 (6 bases). V lost 1 base, J lost 3 bases, and 9 bases lay in between. The CDR3 totals 15 residues. Looked up from germline, CDR1 is SEHNR and CDR2 is FQNEAQ (reference sequence). The CDR3 protein is CASSLGSGDTGELFF. DNA of the CDR3: TGTGCCAGCAGCTTAGGTTCAGGGGACACCGGGGAGCTGTTTTTT. Combining the CDR3 with reference TRBV7-9 and TRBJ2-2 gives the whole variable domain DTGVSQNPRHKITKRGQNVTFRCDPISEHNRLYWYRQTLGQGPEFLTYFQNEAQLEKSRLLSDRFSAERPKGSFSTLEIQRTEQGDSAMYLCASSLGSGDTGELFFGEGSRLTVL.

The chain uses TRBV19 and TRBJ1-5, with 7 positions matching TRBD1. J lost 0 bases, V lost 7 bases, and 6 bases had no gene match. Germline V lookup: CDR1 LNHDA, CDR2 SQIVND (reference sequence). The CDR3 contains 15 residues. CDR3 DNA: TGTGCCAGTACCTTAGGGGGCTATAGCAATCAGCCCCAGCATTTT. Translating it yields CASTLGGYSNQPQHF.

The chain couples TRBV30 to TRBJ2-7; TRBD1 matches 7 bases. This CDR3 is built from 15 residues. V lost 1 base, J lost 3 bases, and 9 bases stayed unmatched. From germline, CDR1 is GTSNPN and CDR2 SVGIG (reference sequence). CDR3 sequence: CAWSADRVLNYEQYF. As DNA, the CDR3 is TGTGCCTGGAGTGCAGACAGGGTGCTCAACTACGAGCAGTACTTC. Drawing the rest from reference TRBV30 and TRBJ2-7, the complete variable domain is SQTIHQWPATLVQPVGSPLSLECTVEGTSNPNLYWYRQAAGRGLQLLFYSVGIGQISSEVPQNLSASRPQDRQFILSSKKLLLSDSGFYLCAWSADRVLNYEQYFGPGTRLTVT.

The chain combines TRBV6-6 with TRBJ1-1, with D possibly matching TRBD1 (5 bases). This CDR3 is built from 13 residues. Looked up from germline, CDR1 is MNHNY and CDR2 is SVGAGI (reference sequence). With 7 bases removed from V and 1 base from J, the gap between germline ends came to 10 bases. The CDR3 bases are TGTGCCAGCACCCAAAGGGGGAACACTGAAGCTTTCTTT. Amino acids: CASTQRGNTEAFF.

The rearrangement uses TRBV30 and TRBJ1-1; 7 bases fit TRBD1. CDR3 size: 15 residues. V dropped 5 bases and J dropped 0; count of bases not matched to a gene: 9. Per germline, CDR1 GTSNPN and CDR2 SVGIG (reference sequence). The CDR3 loop is CAWGGPRGLNTEAFF. CDR3 DNA: TGTGCCTGGGGGGGACCGAGGGGGCTGAACACTGAAGCTTTCTTT.

The chain employs TRBV6-6 and TRBJ1-1; a possible D gene is TRBD1 (5 bases). V was shortened by 3 bases and J by 5 bases, with 16 bases between the two germline ends. Germline CDR1 MNHNY, CDR2 SVGAGI (reference sequence). The CDR3 extends over 15 amino acids. This CDR3 reads CASSYVAGWGTEAFF. As DNA, the CDR3 is TGTGCCAGCAGTTATGTCGCAGGGTGGGGTACTGAAGCTTTCTTT.

The V gene is TRBV29-1, the J gene TRBJ2-1, with 7 bases fitting TRBD2. Germline trimming cut 3 bases from V and 6 bases from J; bases unmatched to any gene: 2. Looked up from germline, CDR1 is SQVTM and CDR2 is ANQGSEA. This CDR3 contains 12 residues. The CDR3 protein is CSVEGGGNEQFF. The CDR3 DNA reads TGCAGCGTTGAGGGGGGGGGCAATGAGCAGTTCTTC.

The CDR3 sequence: CASGLMTGVVGELFF. DNA of the CDR3: TGTGCTAGTGGTTTGATGACAGGGGTTGTCGGGGAGCTGTTTTTT. The V call is TRBV12-5, the J call TRBJ2-2; 8 nucleotides match TRBD1. V lost 2 bases to trimming and J lost 7 bases; unmatched junction nucleotides: 6. Germline lookup yields CDR1 LGHNT and CDR2 FRNRAP. The CDR3 runs 15 residues.

V and J are TRBV9 and TRBJ2-7; D is unclear. This CDR3 spans 14 amino acids. Germline loops: CDR1 SGDLS, CDR2 YYNGEE. Trimming left V 0 bases short and J 6 bases short, with 13 bases between. The CDR3 spells CASSVGSGYGEQYF. The DNA for the CDR3 is TGTGCCAGCAGCGTAGGTTCTGGGTACGGCGAGCAGTACTTC.

V usage is TRBV5-1 and J usage is TRBJ1-1, with D uncertain. The CDR3 runs 15 residues. Trimming removed 0 bases at V and 3 bases at J, with 12 bases between. Germline loops: CDR1 SGHRS, CDR2 YFSETQ. The CDR3 region is CASSLAPGGDTEAFF. The CDR3 DNA is TGCGCCAGCAGCTTGGCCCCCGGCGGAGACACTGAAGCTTTCTTT.

The chain has TRBV6-1 and TRBJ2-3; D may be TRBD2 (6 bases). There are 16 residues in the CDR3. Trimming stripped 4 bases from V and 1 base from J, with 15 bases between. Germline-derived CDR1 and CDR2 are MNHNS and SASEGT. The CDR3 loop reads CASSVVFGLRTDTQYF. As DNA, the CDR3 is TGTGCCAGCAGTGTTGTATTCGGACTACGCACAGATACGCAGTATTTT.